These 29 T cell receptor beta chains originate from one sample sequenced in a study of blood T cell repertoires in COVID-19. Sequenced by immunoSEQ multiplex PCR; TCRdb stores in-frame clones only, minus some. The repertoire holds roughly 100,000 clones, 75% to 90% seen once, with roughly 15% in the top ten. Source material: peripheral blood. The receptors shown here come from an elderly woman with active or convalescent COVID-19.

The chain links TRBV19 to TRBJ1-1, with D unresolved. Germline values: CDR1 LNHDA, CDR2 SQIVND (reference sequence). The V end was cut by 5 bases, the J end by 1 base, with 8 bases between. The CDR3 is 13 residues long. CDR3 amino acids: CASSRVPNTEAFF. CDR3 nucleotide sequence: TGTGCCAGTAGTCGAGTCCCGAACACTGAAGCTTTCTTT.

This clone has a single count. This chain connects TRBV19 to TRBJ2-1, with D tentatively TRBD2 (6 bases). The germline CDR1 and CDR2 sequences are LNHDA and SQIVND (reference sequence). V dropped 1 base and J dropped 4 bases, with 8 bases sitting between them. The CDR3 sequence is 14 residues long. CDR3 DNA: TGTGCCAGTAGTATAGGAGGAGGGTACAATGAGCAGTTCTTC. Protein sequence: CASSIGGGYNEQFF.

V is TRBV5-1 and J is TRBJ1-1; weak D call: TRBD1 (5 bases). CDR3 length: 14 residues. V lost 2 bases and J lost 1, with 9 bases in between. Germline V gene data show CDR1 as SGHRS and CDR2 as YFSETQ. The CDR3 region has the DNA TGCGCCAGCAGCTTTTGGCAGGGGAACACTGAAGCTTTCTTT. Translating gives CASSFWQGNTEAFF.

V and J are TRBV7-2 and TRBJ2-1, with a tentative D call TRBD2 (5 bases). V lost 6 bases, J lost 7 bases, and 16 bases lay in between. The CDR3 runs 14 residues. CDR1 SGHTA and CDR2 FQGNSA come from the germline V gene. The CDR3, as DNA: TGTGCCAGCAGGGCCGAAACTAGTAGGAATGAGCAGTTCTTC. Translating it yields CASRAETSRNEQFF.

The chain joins TRBV15 to TRBJ2-2; D is ambiguous. Germline CDR1 is LNHNV and CDR2 is YYDKDF (reference sequence). V lost 0 bases and J lost 4, with 9 bases in between. The CDR3 contains 15 residues. This chain's CDR3 is CATSRERGPTGELFF. DNA for the CDR3: TGTGCCACCAGCAGAGAGAGAGGCCCCACCGGGGAGCTGTTTTTT. The full variable domain, its missing parts supplied by reference TRBV15 and TRBJ2-2, is DAMVIQNPRYQVTQFGKPVTLSCSQTLNHNVMYWYQQKSSQAPKLLFHYYDKDFNNEADTPDNFQSRRPNTSFCFLDIRSPGLGDTAMYLCATSRERGPTGELFFGEGSRLTVL.

This clone was seen more than once but under ten times. The V gene is TRBV5-1, the J gene TRBJ1-2; tentative D call: TRBD1 (6 bases). V was trimmed by 6 bases and J by 10 bases, leaving 19 bases between them. The CDR3 sequence is 13 residues long. The germline CDR1 and CDR2 sequences are SGHRS and YFSETQ. CDR3 coding DNA: TGCGCCAGCAAACAGGGAACGTCGGGTGACTACACCTTC. This codes for CASKQGTSGDYTF.

This CDR3 reads CASRRTGTSSYNSPLHF. The DNA of the CDR3 is TGTGCCAGCAGGAGGACAGGGACGAGCTCCTATAATTCACCCCTCCACTTT. J is TRBJ1-6 and V is TRBV7-2, with 8 nucleotides matching TRBD1. The germline V gene encodes CDR1 SGHTA and CDR2 FQGNSA. V lost 6 bases and J lost 0; bases outside the gene matches: 7. This CDR3 has 17 amino acids.

This rearrangement joins TRBV5-1 to TRBJ1-1; tentative D call: TRBD1 (5 bases). CDR1 and CDR2 from the germline V gene are SGHRS and YFSETQ. This CDR3 is built from 14 residues. Trimming removed 2 bases from V and 1 base from J, with 9 bases in between. CDR3 coding DNA: TGCGCCAGCAGCTTCGGAGACAGGAACACTGAAGCTTTCTTT. Protein sequence: CASSFGDRNTEAFF.

The chain employs TRBV6-2 or TRBV6-3 and TRBJ1-6; D is perhaps TRBD1 (6 bases). The V gene's germline CDR1 is MNHEY and CDR2 SVGEGT. V was clipped by 2 bases and J by 9 bases, with 14 bases between them. The CDR3 has 15 amino acids. CDR3 sequence: CASSYEGDNSSPLHF. CDR3 DNA: TGTGCCAGCAGTTACGAGGGGGACAATAGTTCACCCCTCCACTTT.

V and J are TRBV21-1 and TRBJ1-4; the table's D call of TRBD1 was not tested on the DNA. TRBV21-1 corresponds to a pseudogene. This CDR3 spans 14 amino acids. Written as DNA, the CDR3 is TGTGCCAGCAGAAACTCAGGGGCTAATGAAAAACTGTTTTTT. This gives the protein CASRNSGANEKLFF.

The rearrangement joins TRBV18 to TRBJ2-7; unclear D gene. Germline CDR1 and CDR2: KGHSH and LQKENI. Between the trimmed V and J ends, which lost 0 bases and 0 bases, there was a span of 9 bases. CDR3 length equals 15 residues. The CDR3 is CASSPPYGSSYEQYF. The CDR3 nucleotides read TGTGCCAGCTCACCACCGTATGGCAGCTCCTACGAGCAGTACTTC. Combining the CDR3 with reference TRBV18 and TRBJ2-7 gives the whole variable domain NAGVMQNPRHLVRRRGQEARLRCSPMKGHSHVYWYRQLPEEGLKFMVYLQKENIIDESGMPKERFSAEFPKEGPSILRIQQVVRGDSAAYFCASSPPYGSSYEQYFGPGTRLTVT.

V is TRBV4-3 and J is TRBJ2-1; possible D gene TRBD1, 5 bases. Trimming took 3 bases from V and 4 from J, leaving 13 bases between them. Germline CDR1 and CDR2: LGHNA and YSLEER. The CDR3 has 15 residues. The CDR3 nucleotides read TGCGCCAGCAGCCATCAAAAGGGGTCTTACAATGAGCAGTTCTTC. This gives the protein CASSHQKGSYNEQFF.

The V gene is TRBV27, the J gene TRBJ2-7; 10 bases match TRBD1. With 6 bases clipped from V and 4 bases from J, the junction kept 6 bases outside the gene matches. The CDR3 is 14 residues long. Germline loops: CDR1 MNHEY, CDR2 SMNVEV (reference sequence). The DNA for the CDR3 is TGTGCCAGCAGCCTTCAGGGACAGGGGTACGAGCAGTACTTC. Its translation: CASSLQGQGYEQYF.

The V gene is TRBV5-4, the J gene TRBJ2-5; 10 nucleotides match TRBD2. CDR3 length: 16 amino acids. V gave up 0 bases and J gave up 5 bases; unmatched junction bases: 7. The germline gives CDR1 SGHNT, CDR2 YYREEE (reference sequence). The CDR3 is CASSLASGRAVETQYF. The CDR3 DNA sequence: TGTGCCAGCAGCTTGGCGAGCGGGAGGGCCGTCGAGACCCAGTACTTC.

The chain combines TRBV4-1 with TRBJ1-3; TRBD1 might be the D (5 bases). This CDR3 contains 19 residues. Germline CDR1 reads MGHRA; CDR2 reads YSYEKL. The V end was cut by 3 bases, the J end by 7 bases, with 28 bases between. CDR3 in DNA: TGCGCCAGCAGCCAGGTCGCCGACACGCAGGGTGGACCCAGTAACACCATATATTTT. Translated, it gives CASSQVADTQGGPSNTIYF.

The chain joins TRBV19 to TRBJ2-2; tentatively, D is TRBD2 (6 bases). The length of the CDR3 is 15 residues. V lost 7 bases, J lost 2 bases, and 14 bases lay in between. Germline V lookup: CDR1 LNHDA, CDR2 SQIVND (reference sequence). The CDR3 DNA reads TGTGCCAGTAAAGCCGGGACTTACAACACCGGGGAGCTGTTTTTT. Translated, it gives CASKAGTYNTGELFF.

The chain has TRBV4-3 and TRBJ2-1; 7 nucleotides align to TRBD2. The CDR3 covers 15 residues. Germline values: CDR1 LGHNA, CDR2 YSLEER. V lost 0 bases, J lost 4 bases, and 3 bases stayed unmatched. Here the CDR3 DNA reads TGCGCCAGCAGCCAAGATGGGGGGGGGTACAATGAGCAGTTCTTC. The encoded protein is CASSQDGGGYNEQFF.

The CDR3 DNA sequence: TGTGCCACCAGCACGGCGGTGGGTCCCTATGGCTACACCTTC. It yields the protein CATSTAVGPYGYTF. The chain couples TRBV24-1 to TRBJ1-2; D is uncertain. V was pared by 7 bases and J by 4 bases, with 15 bases between. The CDR3 length is 14 residues. Germline V CDR1 and CDR2: KGHDR, SFDVKD.

This chain uses TRBV6-6 with TRBJ2-7; D might be TRBD2 (5 bases). The CDR3 consists of 14 residues. In germline, CDR1 is MNHNY, CDR2 SVGAGI (reference sequence). V dropped 2 bases and J dropped 4 bases, with 12 bases sitting between them. This CDR3 is CASSYGRGSYEQYF. The CDR3 DNA sequence: TGTGCCAGCAGTTACGGTCGGGGATCTTACGAGCAGTACTTC.

This chain uses TRBV18 with TRBJ2-6; D possibly corresponds to TRBD1 (6 bases). The CDR3 has 17 amino acids. Germline CDR1 reads KGHSH; CDR2 reads LQKENI. Trimming removed 3 bases at V and 7 bases at J, with 19 bases between. The CDR3 spells CASSPPSRGGGANVLTF. The DNA of the CDR3 is TGTGCCAGCTCACCCCCGTCCAGGGGCGGTGGAGCCAACGTCCTGACTTTC.

This rearrangement joins TRBV11-2 to TRBJ2-3, with a possible D match to TRBD1 (5 bases). V lost 5 bases and J lost 5, with 17 bases in between. This CDR3 region has 15 residues. Germline CDR1 is SGHAT and CDR2 is FQNNGV. The CDR3 region is CASSTFPGLQDTQYF. DNA of the CDR3: TGTGCCAGCAGCACTTTTCCAGGGCTACAAGATACGCAGTATTTT.

This chain connects TRBV6-5 to TRBJ1-2, with D perhaps TRBD1 (6 bases). The CDR3 consists of 13 residues. The V and J ends lost 5 bases and 4 bases respectively, with 11 bases between them. Per the germline V gene, CDR1 is MNHEY and CDR2 is SVGAGI. The CDR3 bases are TGTGCCAGCAGTCAAAGGGGGGGCTATGGCTACACCTTC. Its protein product is CASSQRGGYGYTF.

The gene calls are TRBV6-5 and TRBJ2-7; 7 bases are shared with TRBD2. With V trimmed by 6 bases and J by 1 base, 6 bases remained unmatched. The CDR3 has 14 residues. CDR1 MNHEY and CDR2 SVGAGI come from the germline V gene. The DNA of the CDR3 is TGTGCCAGCAGCTCTAGCGGACTATCCTACGAGCAGTACTTC. Its translation: CASSSSGLSYEQYF.

The chain employs TRBV10-3 and TRBJ2-1; 7 bases match TRBD2. With 3 bases clipped from V and 15 bases from J, the junction kept 11 bases outside the gene matches. The length of the CDR3 is 13 residues. CDR1 and CDR2 from the germline V gene are ENHRY and SYGVKD. The DNA of the CDR3 is TGTGCCATCAGTGACCCCCGGGAGCGGGAAGTGTTCTTC. Encoded protein: CAISDPREREVFF.

The gene calls are TRBV4-1 and TRBJ1-2, with a possible D match to TRBD1 (6 bases). The CDR3 contains 14 residues. V lost 1 base to trimming and J lost 7 bases, with 13 bases between them. Germline V gene lookup returns CDR1 MGHRA and CDR2 YSYEKL. This chain's CDR3 is CASSQGGGAPGYTF. The CDR3 DNA follows: TGCGCCAGCAGCCAAGGCGGGGGCGCGCCTGGCTACACCTTC.

V usage is TRBV6-4 and J usage is TRBJ2-7, with D perhaps TRBD1 (5 bases). Germline V gene data show CDR1 as MRHNA and CDR2 as SNTAGT. The CDR3 consists of 17 residues. V lost 7 bases, J lost 0 bases, and 22 bases lay in between. The CDR3 loop reads CASKPQPNTRVSYEQYF. For the CDR3, the DNA is TGTGCCAGCAAACCACAACCCAATACCAGGGTCTCCTACGAGCAGTACTTC.

As regards this clone: The junction departs from the called germline gene at one end, perhaps through a read error. The chain couples TRBV4-1 to TRBJ1-3; TRBD1 might be the D (6 bases). From germline, CDR1 is MGHRA and CDR2 YSYEKL. The CDR3 loop spans 15 amino acids. The CDR3 region has the DNA TGCCCCAGCAGCCGACAGGTTAACTCTGGAAACACCATATATTTT. Its protein is CPSSRQVNSGNTIYF.

J is TRBJ2-3 and V is TRBV20-1, with 10 nucleotides matching TRBD2. Germline V gene sequence: CDR1 DFQATT, CDR2 SNEGSKA (reference sequence). The ends lost 3 bases at V and 0 bases at J; junction bases unmatched: 6. This CDR3 is built from 16 residues. The CDR3 here is CSASVLAGDSTDTQYF. The CDR3 coding sequence is TGCAGTGCTAGTGTTCTAGCGGGGGACAGCACAGATACGCAGTATTTT.

V and J are TRBV30 and TRBJ2-3, with 7 bases aligning to TRBD1. The ends lost 0 bases at V and 1 base at J; junction bases unmatched: 4. CDR3 size: 15 residues. Germline CDR1 GTSNPN, CDR2 SVGIG (reference sequence). The CDR3 is CAWSVRGLRTDTQYF. The CDR3 DNA is TGTGCCTGGAGTGTAAGGGGGCTTCGCACAGATACGCAGTATTTT.